This T cell receptor (beta chain) emerged from a study of cytomegalovirus exposure and HLA in healthy donors (dated by TCRdb to between 2016 and 2019). About the full investigation: An earlier analysis of several hundred of the donors reported 250 to 350 Gb of sequence data and some 120 million unique TCR beta sequences from 190 million or so T cells. The genetic ancestry cluster associated with self-reported Caucasian donors included 81% of the roughly 380 genotyped donors. All discovery cohort repertoires had been generated on a single sequencing platform. A later analysis re-analyzed previously published TCR beta repertoires from 666 donors and added high-resolution HLA genotyping to study TCR occurrence patterns. Among some 410 genotyped donors of the cohort, an average of roughly 230,000 unique TCR beta nucleotide sequences was sequenced per donor, of which roughly 17% were non-productive. Alongside the repertoire data, information on donor age, sex, ethnicity and CMV serostatus was compiled. HLA typing included class I and class II loci at four-digit resolution. The study combined high-throughput TCR immunosequencing, statistical association of individual TCRs with disease status, and machine learning to predict cytomegalovirus infection status. The aim of the study was to test whether cataloging public T cell receptors could identify signatures of past pathogen exposure. An early release covering over 500 HLA-typed donors comprised approximately 300 gigabases of sequencing data and tens of millions of unique TCR sequences. A separate validation cohort of roughly 130 different subjects was used in addition to the 666-subject first cohort. Because of strong linkage in the cohort, five DR-DQ haplotypes were treated as single units for association and clustering. A later genetic analysis took genome-wide SNP genotypes for about 60% of the roughly 670 donors and used that subset as a discovery cohort. The number of donors typed differed by locus, with 629-630 for A, B, C, DRB1 and DQB1, 522 for DQA1, some 570 for DPA1, and 450 to 480 for DPB1. The study profiled the T cell repertoires of hundreds of subjects by immunosequencing and related them to cytomegalovirus serostatus. In the later analysis, no new phenotypic data were used to find candidate immune exposures; instead, reliance was placed on TCR beta sequences and their occurrence across donors. To decide whether each TCR beta V gene segment behaved as functional or pseudogenic, an earlier analysis of some 540 of the donors relied on high-throughput TCR beta sequencing.

The cohort comprised 710 or so healthy bone marrow donors. At the time of sampling, all cohort members were nominally healthy, though unrecorded immune exposures were likely present. The donor tested CMV seronegative and was one of the 352 seronegative cohort members. A peripheral blood sample was provided by each donor, and peripheral blood mononuclear cells were used for TCR beta sequencing. Genomic DNA was extracted from the blood cell samples with the Qiagen DNeasy Blood Extraction Kit. Comment on this clone: Which antigen it targets is not known. No clone much larger than this one lies a single base away; base qualities are absent.

Beyond this particular receptor, the publication reports: When HLA alleles, especially DR and DQ, strongly co-occurred, TCR associations were difficult to assign to individual alleles. A later analysis associated 17,000 or so TCR beta sequences with specific HLA alleles at a false discovery rate of 0.05. The authors suggested that the approach could potentially be generalized to other disease states and immunological phenotypes. In vitro tests confirmed that three of the cytomegalovirus-associated TCR beta chains recognize cytomegalovirus antigens. Because counts were too low, around 18 rarely observed V segments, including chromosome 9 orphons, were left out of the earlier analysis of some 640 of the donors. In a later analysis, most CMV-associated TCR beta chains were found to appear HLA-restricted, with HLA associations seemingly driven largely by CMV exposure. Most TCR sequences were seen in very few donors, while some public TCRs were found in many individuals. For the cohort, immune exposure information was limited to CMV serostatus. Correlated functional status among segregating V segments might be attributable to linkage disequilibrium, but an unknown experimental factor could not be ruled out. In a later analysis, TCR association rates were found to vary across HLA loci, with the most associated TCRs seen for DRB1 alleles and the fewest for HLA-C alleles. Several of the top co-occurrence clusters appeared to be linked to parvovirus B19, influenza, CMV and Epstein-Barr virus, according to a later analysis. The classifier was reported to diagnose cytomegalovirus status with high specificity and sensitivity in both the original and validation cohorts. Compared with the roughly 710-donor mean, donors in an Asian-associated ancestry cluster had fewer N-insertions in productive TCRs, according to a later genetic analysis. A total of 150 or so TCR beta chains were listed by the study as associated with cytomegalovirus. HLA typing was unavailable for some donors at each locus, so association tests used only the typed subset. Compared with equally common non-associated chains, HLA-associated TCR beta chains in a later analysis were more clonally expanded and had lower generation probabilities. Presence/absence analyses assumed roughly uniform sequencing depth across donors, an assumption that may not hold. A cluster of highly shared sequence variants was judged likely to represent a technical artifact of the sequencing pipeline. Only TCR beta chains were sequenced in this cohort, and the absence of alpha or paired-chain data limited detectable features. A further reported finding was that TCR beta sequences accurately predicted the HLA-A and HLA-B alleles for most subjects in the first cohort. In an earlier analysis of some 500 of the donors, most TCR beta V segments appeared in productive rearrangements about 87% or about 30% of the time, broadly matching IMGT annotations. V-gene and J-gene trimming of TCR beta chains was associated with a missense DCLRE1C variant in a later genetic analysis, and the association was replicated in an independent cohort.

The method was the immunoSEQ multiplex PCR assay. A mixture of 60 forward primers for TCR Vbeta segments and 13 reverse primers for TCR Jbeta segments was used in the multiplex PCR. The CDR3 region of rearranged TCR beta genes was amplified from genomic DNA by a multiplex PCR assay. Amplified TCR beta libraries were sequenced as 87-base-pair reads on the Illumina HiSeq System. From the authors' description of their analysis: A later analysis counted tens of millions of unique TCR beta chains across the 640 or so repertoires, and approximately 11 million of these chains were shared by at least two donors. To remove PCR and sequencing errors, raw reads were error-corrected and collapsed into unique sequences using a nearest-neighbor algorithm that merged closely related sequences. V, D and J gene segments were assigned by aligning CDR3 sequences to IMGT reference sequences. For a sequence to be retained, at least a six-nucleotide match to both a V gene segment and a J gene segment was required. Rearrangements were classified as productive when the CDR3 lacked stop codons and remained in frame with V and J, and all other rearrangements were classified as non-productive. CDR3 was defined according to IMGT convention as the region running from the second conserved V-encoded cysteine to the conserved J-encoded phenylalanine. The earlier analysis of 587 of the donors excluded any sequence lacking an unambiguous match to a single V gene segment. An earlier analysis of several hundred of the donors called V segments functional above 56.7% productive rearrangements and segregating when the between-donor standard deviation exceeded 5%. A statistical classification framework was built for diagnosing cytomegalovirus status from the catalog of TCR beta chain sequences. In a later analysis, TCR nucleotide sequences were compared against IMGT/GENE-DB human TR gene sequences so that V and J genes could be assigned. Using the TCRdist pipeline, a later analysis assigned CDR3 sequences along with most-parsimonious VDJ recombination scenarios. In a later analysis, every TCR beta chain was defined by the combination of its CDR3 amino acid sequence and its V-gene family, and reads without a unique V-gene family were dropped. As a way to deal with suspected cross-contamination and a sequencing artifact, a later analysis dropped 450 to 600 nucleotide sequences that were highly shared and had low generation probability. In a later analysis, a clonal expansion index for each public chain was calculated from normalized within-repertoire ranks of inferred template counts. A later analysis computed generation probabilities with a VDJ recombination model fitted to out-of-frame rearrangements, and checked the results against IGoR. In a later analysis, TCR-TCR, TCR-HLA and TCR-CMV co-occurrence was scored with hypergeometric tests, and a repertoire-size bias correction was applied to TCR pairs. A later analysis estimated false discovery rates by permuting HLA or CMV assignments 20 times. In a later analysis, co-occurring TCRs were grouped using DBSCAN, and TCRdist sequence similarity was added for clustering within HLA-allele-positive subsets. Repertoires with fewer than 30,000 or more than 120,000 public chains, plus five repertoires with anomalous nucleotide sharing, were excluded from co-occurrence clustering. Drawn from immuneACCESS, this table holds only the in-frame rearrangements with V and J called that TCRdb kept. Clones are partly lost; checked studies trace under half to an unresolved V gene and leave the rest unexplained. V, J and clone size were drawn from that table, and D and trimming were deduced from the DNA. Counted in this sample were some 97,000 clones; about 79% of them appeared once. The ten most abundant clones make up less than 1.5% of the sample.

The sequenced sample was PBMCs. The sequence derives from a woman under 30 in good health and CMV-seronegative.

The CDR3 reads as follows: CAWSVPTLTEAPQNTEAFF. The nucleotide sequence is TGTGCCTGGAGTGTACCGACGTTGACGGAGGCTCCCCAGAACACTGAAGCTTTCTTT. This sequence uses TRBV30 and TRBJ1-1; the D gene is unclear. Reading the germline V gene (reference sequence) gives CDR1 GTSNPN and CDR2 SVGIG. Deletion took 0 bases off V and 1 base off J, with a span of 24 bases between the germline ends. Taken from cysteine to phenylalanine, the CDR3 has 19 residues. The DNA shown is the 57-base CDR3, in frame from base 1.